This TCR beta chain was sequenced in a study of beta chain features in type 1 diabetes. Since all of the isolated RNA was reverse transcribed, expressed TCRB transcripts were what got sequenced. This table comes from immunoSEQ multiplex PCR, and its TCRdb copy is limited to in-frame clones, with some not included. This sample has roughly 150,000 clones, with about 9% found just once. In its sample, this clone was seen a few times. Antigen specificity is unknown. Whole-study results and caveats: TCRB CDR3s from Type 1 diabetes patients were moderately but significantly shorter in all four CD4+ subsets.

The clonotype comes from a woman between 18 and 30 years old with type 1 diabetes. Sequenced sample: central memory CD4+ T cells from blood.

CDR3 bases: TGTGCCAGCAAAAGGCGCGGGAACTATGGCTACACCTTC. Translating gives CASKRRGNYGYTF. The rearrangement joins TRBV6-1 to TRBJ1-2; no reliable D call. Looked up from germline, CDR1 is MNHNS and CDR2 is SASEGT. Deletions cut 7 bases from V and 2 bases from J, with 11 bases between. The CDR3 runs 13 residues.